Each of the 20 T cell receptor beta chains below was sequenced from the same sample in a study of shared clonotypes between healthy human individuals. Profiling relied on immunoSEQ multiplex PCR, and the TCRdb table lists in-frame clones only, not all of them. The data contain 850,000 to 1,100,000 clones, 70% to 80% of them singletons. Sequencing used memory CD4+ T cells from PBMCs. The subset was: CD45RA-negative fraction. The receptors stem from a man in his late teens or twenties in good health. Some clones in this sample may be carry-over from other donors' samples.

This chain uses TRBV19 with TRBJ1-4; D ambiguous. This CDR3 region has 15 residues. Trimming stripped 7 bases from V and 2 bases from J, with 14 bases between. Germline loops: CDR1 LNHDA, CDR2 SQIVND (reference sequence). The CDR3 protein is CASMPLGRTNEKLFF. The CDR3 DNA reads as TGTGCCAGTATGCCCCTGGGGAGGACTAATGAAAAACTGTTTTTT.

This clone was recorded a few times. The CDR3 bases are TGTGCCAGCAGCTTGGGTGATACAGGGCTTAATGGCTACACCTTC. Translation: CASSLGDTGLNGYTF. V usage is TRBV5-5 and J usage is TRBJ1-2; D perhaps matches TRBD1 (6 bases). Trimming left V 0 bases short and J 6 bases short, with 15 bases between. In germline, CDR1 is SGHKS, CDR2 YYEKEE (reference sequence). CDR3 length: 15 amino acids.

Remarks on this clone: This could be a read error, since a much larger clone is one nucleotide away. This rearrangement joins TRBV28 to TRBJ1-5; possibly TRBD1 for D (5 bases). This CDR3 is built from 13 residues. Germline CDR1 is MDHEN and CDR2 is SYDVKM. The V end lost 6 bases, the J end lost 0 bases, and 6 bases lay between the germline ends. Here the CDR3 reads CASRGDSNQPQHF. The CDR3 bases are TGTGCCAGCAGGGGGGATAGCAATCAGCCCCAGCATTTT.

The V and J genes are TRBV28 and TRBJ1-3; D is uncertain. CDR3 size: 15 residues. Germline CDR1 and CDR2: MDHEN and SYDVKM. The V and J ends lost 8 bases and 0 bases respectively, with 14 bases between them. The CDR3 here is CASGTPGFSGNTIYF. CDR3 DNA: TGTGCCAGCGGCACCCCAGGATTCTCTGGAAACACCATATATTTT.

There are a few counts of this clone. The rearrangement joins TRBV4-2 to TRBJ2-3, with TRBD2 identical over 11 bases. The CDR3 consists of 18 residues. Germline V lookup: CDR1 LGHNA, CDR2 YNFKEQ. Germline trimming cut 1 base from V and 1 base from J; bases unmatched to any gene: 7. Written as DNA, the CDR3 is TGTGCCAGCAGCCAAGTAACTAGCGGGAGTCTAGGCACAGATACGCAGTATTTT. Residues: CASSQVTSGSLGTDTQYF.

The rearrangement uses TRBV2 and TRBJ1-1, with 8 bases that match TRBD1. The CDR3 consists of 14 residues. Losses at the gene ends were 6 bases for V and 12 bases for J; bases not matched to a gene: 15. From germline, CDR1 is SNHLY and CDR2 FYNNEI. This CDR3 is CASSADRAPELTFF. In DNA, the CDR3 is TGTGCCAGCAGCGCGGACAGGGCCCCTGAATTGACTTTCTTT.

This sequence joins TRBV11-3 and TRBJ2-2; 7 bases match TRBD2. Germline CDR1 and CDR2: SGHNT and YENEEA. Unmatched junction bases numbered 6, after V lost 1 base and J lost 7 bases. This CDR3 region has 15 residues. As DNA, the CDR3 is TGTGCCAGCAGCTTAGGAACTAGCGACGGCGGGGAGCTGTTTTTT. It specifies CASSLGTSDGGELFF. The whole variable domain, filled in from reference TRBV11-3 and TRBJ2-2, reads EAGVVQSPRYKIIEKKQPVAFWCNPISGHNTLYWYLQNLGQGPELLIRYENEEAVDDSQLPKDRFSAERLKGVDSTLKIQPAELGDSAVYLCASSLGTSDGGELFFGEGSRLTVL.

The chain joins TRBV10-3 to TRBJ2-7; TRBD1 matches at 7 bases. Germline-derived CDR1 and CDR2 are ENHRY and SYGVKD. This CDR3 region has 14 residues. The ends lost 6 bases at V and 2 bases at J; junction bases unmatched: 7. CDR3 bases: TGTGCCATCAGACCACAGGGGACGGCCTACGAGCAGTACTTC. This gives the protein CAIRPQGTAYEQYF.

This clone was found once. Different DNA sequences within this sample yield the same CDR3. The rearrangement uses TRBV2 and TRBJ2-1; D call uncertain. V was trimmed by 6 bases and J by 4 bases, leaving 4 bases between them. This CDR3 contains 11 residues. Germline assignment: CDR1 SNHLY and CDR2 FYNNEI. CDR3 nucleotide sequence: TGTGCCAGCAGCCTTTACAATGAGCAGTTCTTC. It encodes CASSLYNEQFF. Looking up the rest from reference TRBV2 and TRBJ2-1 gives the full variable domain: EPEVTQTPSHQVTQMGQEVILRCVPISNHLYFYWYRQILGQKVEFLVSFYNNEISEKSEIFDDQFSVERPDGSNFTLKIRSTKLEDSAMYFCASSLYNEQFFGPGTRLTVL.

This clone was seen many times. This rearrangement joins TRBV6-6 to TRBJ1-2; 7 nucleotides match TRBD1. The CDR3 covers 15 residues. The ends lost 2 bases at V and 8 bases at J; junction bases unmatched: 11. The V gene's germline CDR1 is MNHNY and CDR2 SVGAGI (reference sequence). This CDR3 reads CASSYPVGTVDGYTF. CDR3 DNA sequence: TGTGCCAGCAGTTACCCCGTGGGGACAGTAGACGGCTACACCTTC.

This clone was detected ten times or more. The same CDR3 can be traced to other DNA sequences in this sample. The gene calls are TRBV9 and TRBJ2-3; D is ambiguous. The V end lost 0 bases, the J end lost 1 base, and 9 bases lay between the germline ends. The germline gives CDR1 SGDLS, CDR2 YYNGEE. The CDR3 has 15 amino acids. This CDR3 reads CASSVEPVRTDTQYF. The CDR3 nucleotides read TGTGCCAGCAGCGTAGAGCCCGTACGCACAGATACGCAGTATTTT.

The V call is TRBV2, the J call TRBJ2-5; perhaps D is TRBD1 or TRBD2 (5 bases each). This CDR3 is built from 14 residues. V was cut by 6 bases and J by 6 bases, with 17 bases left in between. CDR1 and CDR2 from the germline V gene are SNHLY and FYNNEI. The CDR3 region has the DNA TGTGCCAGCAGCCGGGACCGGGCGGAGCAGACCCAGTACTTC. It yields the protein CASSRDRAEQTQYF.

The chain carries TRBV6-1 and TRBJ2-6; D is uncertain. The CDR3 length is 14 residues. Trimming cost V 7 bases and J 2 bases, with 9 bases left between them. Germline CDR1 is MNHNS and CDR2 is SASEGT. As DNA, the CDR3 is TGTGCCAGCACACCTTCTGCTGGGGCCAACGTCCTGACTTTC. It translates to CASTPSAGANVLTF.

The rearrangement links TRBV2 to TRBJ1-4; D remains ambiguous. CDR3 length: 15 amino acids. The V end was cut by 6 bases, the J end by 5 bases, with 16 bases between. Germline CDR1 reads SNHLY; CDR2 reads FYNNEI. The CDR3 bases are TGTGCCAGCAGCGCTAACGCGGCACCGAATGAAAAACTGTTTTTT. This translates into CASSANAAPNEKLFF.

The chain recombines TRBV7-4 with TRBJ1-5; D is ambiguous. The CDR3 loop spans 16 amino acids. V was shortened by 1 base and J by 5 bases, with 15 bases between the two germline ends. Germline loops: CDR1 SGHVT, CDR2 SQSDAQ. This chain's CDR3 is CASSLGKLIWDQPQHF. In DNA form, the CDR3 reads TGTGCCAGCAGCTTAGGCAAACTTATTTGGGATCAGCCCCAGCATTTT.

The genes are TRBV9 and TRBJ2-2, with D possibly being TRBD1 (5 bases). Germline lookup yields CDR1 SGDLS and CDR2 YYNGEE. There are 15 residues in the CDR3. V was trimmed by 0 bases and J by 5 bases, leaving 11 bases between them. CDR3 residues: CASSVGGRETGELFF. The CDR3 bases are TGTGCCAGCAGCGTAGGTGGCAGGGAAACCGGGGAGCTGTTTTTT.

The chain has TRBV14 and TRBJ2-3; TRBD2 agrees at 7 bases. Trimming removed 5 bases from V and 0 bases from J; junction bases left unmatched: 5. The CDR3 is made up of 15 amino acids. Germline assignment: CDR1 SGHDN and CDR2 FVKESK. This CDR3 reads CASSAGLRSTDTQYF. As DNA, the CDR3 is TGTGCCAGCAGCGCGGGACTACGCAGCACAGATACGCAGTATTTT.

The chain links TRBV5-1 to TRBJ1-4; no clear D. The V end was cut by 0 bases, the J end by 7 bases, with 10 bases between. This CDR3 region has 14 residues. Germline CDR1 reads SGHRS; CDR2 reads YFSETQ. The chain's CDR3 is CASSLAGSIEKLFF. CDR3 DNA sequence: TGCGCCAGCAGCTTGGCTGGTTCTATTGAAAAACTGTTTTTT.

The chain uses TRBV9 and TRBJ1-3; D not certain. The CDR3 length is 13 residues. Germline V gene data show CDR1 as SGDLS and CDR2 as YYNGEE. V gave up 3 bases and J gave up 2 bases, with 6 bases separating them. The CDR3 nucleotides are TGTGCCAGCAGCGCCCAAGCTGGAAACACCATATATTTT. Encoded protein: CASSAQAGNTIYF.

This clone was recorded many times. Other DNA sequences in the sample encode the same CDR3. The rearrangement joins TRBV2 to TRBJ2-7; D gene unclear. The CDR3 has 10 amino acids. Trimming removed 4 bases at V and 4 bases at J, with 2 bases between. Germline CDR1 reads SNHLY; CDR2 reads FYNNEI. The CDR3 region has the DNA TGTGCCAGCAGTGCTTACGAGCAGTACTTC. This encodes CASSAYEQYF.